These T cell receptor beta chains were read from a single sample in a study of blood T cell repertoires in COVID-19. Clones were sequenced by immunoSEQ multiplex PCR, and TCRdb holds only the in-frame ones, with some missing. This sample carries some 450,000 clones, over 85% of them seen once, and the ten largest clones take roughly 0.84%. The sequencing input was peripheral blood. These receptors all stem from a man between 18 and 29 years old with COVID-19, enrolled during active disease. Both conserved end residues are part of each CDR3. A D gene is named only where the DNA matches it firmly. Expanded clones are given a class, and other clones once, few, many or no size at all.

CDR3 DNA: TGTGCCAGCAGCCCCGGACTAGCGGATCCCTACGAGCAGTACTTC
CDR3 protein: CASSPGLADPYEQYF
V gene: TRBV4-2
clone size: .
D gene: TRBD2
J gene: TRBJ2-7

CDR3 DNA: TGTGCCAGCGCCATCCAACTAGCAGCAGAGACCCAGTACTTC
CDR3 protein: CASAIQLAAETQYF
V gene: TRBV4-2
clone size: once
D gene: .
J gene: TRBJ2-5

CDR3 DNA: TGTGCCAGCAGACCTACAGGGATGGGCTATGGCTACACCTTC
CDR3 protein: CASRPTGMGYGYTF
V gene: TRBV6-5
clone size: few
D gene: .
J gene: TRBJ1-2

CDR3 DNA: TGTGCTAGTGGTTTGGTACTTAGTCCGGGATGGGGTGATGAGCAGTTCTTC
CDR3 protein: CASGLVLSPGWGDEQFF
V gene: TRBV12-5
clone size: .
D gene: .
J gene: TRBJ2-1

CDR3 DNA: TGTGCCAGCAGCCAAGCTTACCGTCCGGGGGACGGAGGCAAAGAGACCCAGTACTTC
CDR3 protein: CASSQAYRPGDGGKETQYF
V gene: TRBV4-2
clone size: .
D gene: .
J gene: TRBJ2-5

CDR3 DNA: TGCGCCAGCAGCCACGGACAGGGGATTTCCGGGGAGCTGTTTTTT
CDR3 protein: CASSHGQGISGELFF
V gene: TRBV4-1
clone size: .
D gene: TRBD1
J gene: TRBJ2-2

CDR3 DNA: TGTGCCACCAGCATCCGGGGATATTATAGCAATCAGCCCCAGCATTTT
CDR3 protein: CATSIRGYYSNQPQHF
V gene: TRBV15
clone size: .
D gene: .
J gene: TRBJ1-5

CDR3 DNA: TGTGCCAGCAGCCTGGACCGGGCGGGAACGCAGTATTTT
CDR3 protein: CASSLDRAGTQYF
V gene: TRBV6-5
clone size: .
D gene: .
J gene: TRBJ2-3

CDR3 DNA: TGTGCCAGCAGCTCCTTACTAGCGGTCTACAATGAGCAGTTCTTC
CDR3 protein: CASSSLLAVYNEQFF
V gene: TRBV7-9
clone size: .
D gene: TRBD2
J gene: TRBJ2-1

CDR3 DNA: TGTGCCAGCTCACTCGGGACAGGGGACACCGGGGAGCTGTTTTTT
CDR3 protein: CASSLGTGDTGELFF
V gene: TRBV18
clone size: .
D gene: TRBD1
J gene: TRBJ2-2

CDR3 DNA: TGTGCCAGCAGCTTAGCGGGGGCCCGCGAATACGAGCAGTACTTC
CDR3 protein: CASSLAGAREYEQYF
V gene: TRBV7-9
clone size: .
D gene: .
J gene: TRBJ2-7

CDR3 DNA: TGCGCCAGCAGCCCCTTCCTGACAGGGGGCTCTGAAGCTTTCTTT
CDR3 protein: CASSPFLTGGSEAFF
V gene: TRBV5-1
clone size: .
D gene: TRBD1
J gene: TRBJ1-1

CDR3 DNA: TGTGCCAGCAGTTATTCCGGTTCACCCCTCCACTTT
CDR3 protein: CASSYSGSPLHF
V gene: TRBV6-5
clone size: .
D gene: .
J gene: TRBJ1-6

CDR3 DNA: TGTGCCAGCAGTCCACCCGGTAGTCGTATGAGTGAGCAGTTCTTC
CDR3 protein: CASSPPGSRMSEQFF
V gene: TRBV7-3
clone size: .
D gene: .
J gene: TRBJ2-1

CDR3 DNA: TGTGCCAGCACATTGGGGGGTCTCAGAAACTATGGCTACACCTTC
CDR3 protein: CASTLGGLRNYGYTF
V gene: TRBV28
clone size: .
D gene: .
J gene: TRBJ1-2

CDR3 DNA: TGTGCCAGCAGCTTGGCCAGGGCGAACACTGAAGCTTTCTTT
CDR3 protein: CASSLARANTEAFF
V gene: TRBV5-4
clone size: .
D gene: .
J gene: TRBJ1-1

CDR3 DNA: TGTGCCAGCAGGAGGGTCGGGAATTCACCCCTCCACTTT
CDR3 protein: CASRRVGNSPLHF
V gene: TRBV2
clone size: .
D gene: .
J gene: TRBJ1-6

CDR3 DNA: TGTGCCAGCAGCAAGAAAATAGCGGGGGGCACAGATACGCAGTATTTT
CDR3 protein: CASSKKIAGGTDTQYF
V gene: TRBV3-1/TRBV3-2
clone size: few
D gene: TRBD2
J gene: TRBJ2-3

CDR3 DNA: TGTGCCAGCAGCCCCTCCGGGACTCCACCGGGCGAGCAGTACTTC
CDR3 protein: CASSPSGTPPGEQYF
V gene: TRBV7-6
clone size: once
D gene: .
J gene: TRBJ2-7

CDR3 DNA: TGTGCCAGCAGCTTGGTTTCTGGGGAGCTGTTTTTT
CDR3 protein: CASSLVSGELFF
V gene: TRBV5-4
clone size: .
D gene: .
J gene: TRBJ2-2

CDR3 DNA: TGTGCCAGCAGCTTAGCGGGCAGCCTGTATAGCAATCAGCCCCAGCATTTT
CDR3 protein: CASSLAGSLYSNQPQHF
V gene: TRBV7-2
clone size: once
D gene: .
J gene: TRBJ1-5

CDR3 DNA: TGTGCCAGCAGCCTTGAGGGGGGGAGCTCCTACAATGAGCAGTTCTTC
CDR3 protein: CASSLEGGSSYNEQFF
V gene: TRBV3-1/TRBV3-2
clone size: .
D gene: .
J gene: TRBJ2-1

CDR3 DNA: TGTGCCAGCAGTTACGGGACAGGGGCCTACGAGCAGTACTTC
CDR3 protein: CASSYGTGAYEQYF
V gene: TRBV6-5
clone size: .
D gene: TRBD1
J gene: TRBJ2-7

CDR3 DNA: TGTGCCATCAGTGAAAGGGAGGAAGTCTATGGCTACACCTTC
CDR3 protein: CAISEREEVYGYTF
V gene: TRBV10-3
clone size: .
D gene: .
J gene: TRBJ1-2

CDR3 DNA: TGTGCCAGCAGCAGGGGGTTGAGATCCTTTGACGAGCAGTACTTC
CDR3 protein: CASSRGLRSFDEQYF
V gene: TRBV7-3
clone size: .
D gene: .
J gene: TRBJ2-7

CDR3 DNA: TGTGCCAGCAGCCAAGAAAAACAGGGTCAAGAGACCCAGTACTTC
CDR3 protein: CASSQEKQGQETQYF
V gene: TRBV4-2
clone size: .
D gene: .
J gene: TRBJ2-5

CDR3 DNA: TGTGCCAGCAGCCCTAGAACAGGGTTTCAGCCCCAGCATTTT
CDR3 protein: CASSPRTGFQPQHF
V gene: TRBV7-2
clone size: .
D gene: .
J gene: TRBJ1-5

CDR3 DNA: TGTGCCAGACTAGCGGACACCGGGGAGCTGTTTTTT
CDR3 protein: CARLADTGELFF
V gene: TRBV6-5
clone size: .
D gene: TRBD2
J gene: TRBJ2-2